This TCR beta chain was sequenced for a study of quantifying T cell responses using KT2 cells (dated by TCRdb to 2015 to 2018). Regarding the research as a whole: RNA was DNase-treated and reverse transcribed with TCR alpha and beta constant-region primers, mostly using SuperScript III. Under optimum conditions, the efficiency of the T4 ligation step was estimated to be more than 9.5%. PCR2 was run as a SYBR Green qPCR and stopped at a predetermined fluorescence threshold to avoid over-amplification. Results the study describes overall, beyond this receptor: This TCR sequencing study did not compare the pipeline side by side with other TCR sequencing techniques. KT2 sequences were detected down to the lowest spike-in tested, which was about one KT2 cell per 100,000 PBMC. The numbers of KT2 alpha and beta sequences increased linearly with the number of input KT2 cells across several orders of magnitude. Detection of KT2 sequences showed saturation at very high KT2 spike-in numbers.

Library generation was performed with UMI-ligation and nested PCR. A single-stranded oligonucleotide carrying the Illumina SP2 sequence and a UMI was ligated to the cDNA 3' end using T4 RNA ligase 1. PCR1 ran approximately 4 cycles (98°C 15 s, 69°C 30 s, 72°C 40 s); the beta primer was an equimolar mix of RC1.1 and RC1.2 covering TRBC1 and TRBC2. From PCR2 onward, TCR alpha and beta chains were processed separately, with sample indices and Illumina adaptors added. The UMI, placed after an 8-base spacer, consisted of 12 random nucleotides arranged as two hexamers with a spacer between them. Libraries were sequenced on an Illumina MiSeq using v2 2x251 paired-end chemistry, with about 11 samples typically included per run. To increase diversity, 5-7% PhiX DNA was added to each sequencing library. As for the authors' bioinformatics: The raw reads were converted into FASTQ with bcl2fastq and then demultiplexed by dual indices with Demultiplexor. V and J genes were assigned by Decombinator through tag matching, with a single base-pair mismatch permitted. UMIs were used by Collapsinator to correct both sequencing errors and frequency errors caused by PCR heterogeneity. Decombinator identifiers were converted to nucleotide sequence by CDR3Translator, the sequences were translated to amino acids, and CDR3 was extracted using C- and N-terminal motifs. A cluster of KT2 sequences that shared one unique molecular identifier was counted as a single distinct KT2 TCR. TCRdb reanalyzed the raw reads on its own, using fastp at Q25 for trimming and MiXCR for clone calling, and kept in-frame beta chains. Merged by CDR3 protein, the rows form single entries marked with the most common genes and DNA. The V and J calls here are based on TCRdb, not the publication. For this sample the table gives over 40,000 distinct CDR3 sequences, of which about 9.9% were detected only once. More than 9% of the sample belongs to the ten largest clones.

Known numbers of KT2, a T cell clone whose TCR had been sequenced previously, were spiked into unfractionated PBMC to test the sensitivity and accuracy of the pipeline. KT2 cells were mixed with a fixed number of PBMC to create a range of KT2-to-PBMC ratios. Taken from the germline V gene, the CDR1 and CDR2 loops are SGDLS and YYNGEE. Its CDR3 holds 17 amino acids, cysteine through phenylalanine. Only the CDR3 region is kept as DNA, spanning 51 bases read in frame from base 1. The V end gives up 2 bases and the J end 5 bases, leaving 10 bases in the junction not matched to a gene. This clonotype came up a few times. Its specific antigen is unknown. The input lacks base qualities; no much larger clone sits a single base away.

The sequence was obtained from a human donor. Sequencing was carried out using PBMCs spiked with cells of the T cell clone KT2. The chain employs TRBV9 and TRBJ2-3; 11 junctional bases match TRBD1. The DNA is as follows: TGTGCCAGCAGCGTTCCCGGACAGGGGGCCTTGGAAGATACGCAGTATTTT. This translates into CASSVPGQGALEDTQYF.